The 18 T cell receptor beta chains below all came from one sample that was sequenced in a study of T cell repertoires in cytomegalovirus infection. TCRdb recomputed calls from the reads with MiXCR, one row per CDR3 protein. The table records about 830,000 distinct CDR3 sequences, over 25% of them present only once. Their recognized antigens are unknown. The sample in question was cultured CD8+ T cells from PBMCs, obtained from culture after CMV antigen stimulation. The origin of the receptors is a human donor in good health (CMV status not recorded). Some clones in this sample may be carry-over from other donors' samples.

CDR3 bases: TGTGCCAGCACCCTGAAGTTGGACTTCCAAGAGACCCAGTACTTC. It encodes CASTLKLDFQETQYF. The chain has TRBV6-1 and TRBJ2-5, with TRBD2 as a possible D gene (5 bases). This CDR3 contains 15 residues. CDR1 is MNHNS and CDR2 is SASEGT in the germline V gene. With 7 bases removed from V and 1 base from J, the gap between germline ends came to 16 bases.

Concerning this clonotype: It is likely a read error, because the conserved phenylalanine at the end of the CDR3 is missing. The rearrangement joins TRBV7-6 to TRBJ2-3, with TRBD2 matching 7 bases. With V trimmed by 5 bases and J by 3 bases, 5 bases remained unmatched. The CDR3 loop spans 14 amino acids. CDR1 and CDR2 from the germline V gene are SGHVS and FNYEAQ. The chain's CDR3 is CASSLDGGTDTQYL. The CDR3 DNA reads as TGTGCCAGCAGCCTTGACGGGGGGACAGATACGCAGTATTTA.

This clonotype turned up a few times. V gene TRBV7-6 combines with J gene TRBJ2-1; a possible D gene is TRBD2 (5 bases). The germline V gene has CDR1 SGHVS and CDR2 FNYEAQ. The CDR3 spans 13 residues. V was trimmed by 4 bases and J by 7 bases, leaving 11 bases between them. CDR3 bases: TGTGCCAGCAGCTCCTGGACTGAGAATGAGCAGTTCTTC. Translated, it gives CASSSWTENEQFF.

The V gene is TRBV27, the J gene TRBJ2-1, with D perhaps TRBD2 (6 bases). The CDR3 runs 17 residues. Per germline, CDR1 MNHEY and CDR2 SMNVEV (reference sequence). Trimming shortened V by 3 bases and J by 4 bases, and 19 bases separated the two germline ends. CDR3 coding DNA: TGTGCCAGCAGTTTCACACCCCCGGGACTGTCTTACAATGAGCAGTTCTTC. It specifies CASSFTPPGLSYNEQFF.

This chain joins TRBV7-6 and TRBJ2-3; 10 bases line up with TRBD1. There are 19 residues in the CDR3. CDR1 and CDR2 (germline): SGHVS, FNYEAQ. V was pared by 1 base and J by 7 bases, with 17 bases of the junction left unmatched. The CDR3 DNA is TGTGCCAGCAGCTTAGAGGAGGATGGGGGACAGGGGACAATTTATACGCAGTATTTT. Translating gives CASSLEEDGGQGTIYTQYF.

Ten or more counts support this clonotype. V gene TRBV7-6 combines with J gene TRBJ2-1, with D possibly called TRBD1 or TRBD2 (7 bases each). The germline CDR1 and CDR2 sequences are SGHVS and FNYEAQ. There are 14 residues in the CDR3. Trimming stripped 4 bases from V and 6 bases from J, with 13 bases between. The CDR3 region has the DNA TGTGCCAGCAGCTCCAGGGGGGGGGTCAATGAGCAGTTCTTC. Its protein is CASSSRGGVNEQFF.

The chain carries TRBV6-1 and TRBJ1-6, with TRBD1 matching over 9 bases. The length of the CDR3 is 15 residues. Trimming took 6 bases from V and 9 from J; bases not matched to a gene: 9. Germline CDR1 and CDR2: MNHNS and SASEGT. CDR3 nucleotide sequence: TGTGCCAGCAGATCGATCGACAGGGGGTTTTCACCCCTCCACTTT. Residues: CASRSIDRGFSPLHF.

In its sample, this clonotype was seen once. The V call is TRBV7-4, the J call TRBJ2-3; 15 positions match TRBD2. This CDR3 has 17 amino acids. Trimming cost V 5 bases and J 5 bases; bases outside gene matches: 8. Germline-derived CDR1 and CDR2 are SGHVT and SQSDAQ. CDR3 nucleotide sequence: TGTGCCAGCAGCACCCGGACTAGCGGGGGGGCCATAGATACGCAGTATTTT. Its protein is CASSTRTSGGAIDTQYF.

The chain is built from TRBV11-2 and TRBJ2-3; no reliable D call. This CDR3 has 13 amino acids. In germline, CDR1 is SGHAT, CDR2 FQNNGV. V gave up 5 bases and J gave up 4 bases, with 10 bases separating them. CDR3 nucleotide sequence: TGTGCCAGCAGCATTAGCATTTCAGATACGCAGTATTTT. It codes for CASSISISDTQYF.

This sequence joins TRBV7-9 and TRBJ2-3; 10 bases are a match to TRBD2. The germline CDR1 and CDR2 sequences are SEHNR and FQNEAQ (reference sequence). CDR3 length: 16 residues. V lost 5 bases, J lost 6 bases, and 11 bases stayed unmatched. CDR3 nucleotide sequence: TGTGCCAGCAGCCCCCCCAGCGGGGGGGCCAGGGATACGCAGTATTTT. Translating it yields CASSPPSGGARDTQYF.

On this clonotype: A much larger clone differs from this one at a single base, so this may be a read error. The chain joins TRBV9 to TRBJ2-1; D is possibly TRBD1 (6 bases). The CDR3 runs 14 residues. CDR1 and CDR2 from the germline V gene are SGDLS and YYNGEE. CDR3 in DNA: TGTACCAGCAGCGTAGGGACATCCTACAATGAGCAGTTCTTC. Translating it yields CTSSVGTSYNEQFF.

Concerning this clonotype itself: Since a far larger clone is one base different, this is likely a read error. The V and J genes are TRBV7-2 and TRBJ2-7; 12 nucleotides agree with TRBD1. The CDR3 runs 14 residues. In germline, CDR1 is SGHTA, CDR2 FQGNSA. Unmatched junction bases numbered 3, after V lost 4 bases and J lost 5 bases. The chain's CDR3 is CASSSGTGGDEQYF. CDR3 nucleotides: TGTGCCAGCAGCTCCGGGACAGGGGGCGACGAGCAGTACTTC.

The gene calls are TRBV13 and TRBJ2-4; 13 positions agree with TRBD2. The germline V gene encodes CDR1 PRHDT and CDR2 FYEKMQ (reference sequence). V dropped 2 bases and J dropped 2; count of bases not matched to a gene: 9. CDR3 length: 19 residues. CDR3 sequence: CASSLWGTSGARTKNIQYF. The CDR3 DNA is TGTGCCAGCAGCTTATGGGGGACTAGCGGGGCGCGGACCAAAAACATTCAGTACTTC.

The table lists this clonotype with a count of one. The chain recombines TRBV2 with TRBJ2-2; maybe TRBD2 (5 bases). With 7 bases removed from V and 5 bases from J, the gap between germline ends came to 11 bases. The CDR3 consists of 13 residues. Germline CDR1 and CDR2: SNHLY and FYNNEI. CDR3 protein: CASIAGRTGELFF. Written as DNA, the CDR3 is TGTGCCAGCATTGCGGGTCGGACCGGGGAGCTGTTTTTT.

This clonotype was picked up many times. CDR3 bases: TGTGCCAGCAGCGACCGGGACAGGGGGGAGACCCAGTACTTC. As protein: CASSDRDRGETQYF. The V and J genes are TRBV7-9 and TRBJ2-5, with TRBD1 matching 11 bases. The CDR3 covers 14 residues. From germline, CDR1 is SEHNR and CDR2 FQNEAQ (reference sequence). Unmatched junction bases numbered 4, after V lost 5 bases and J lost 5 bases. The full variable domain, with the rest looked up from reference TRBV7-9 and TRBJ2-5, is DTGVSQNPRHKITKRGQNVTFRCDPISEHNRLYWYRQTLGQGPEFLTYFQNEAQLEKSRLLSDRFSAERPKGSFSTLEIQRTEQGDSAMYLCASSDRDRGETQYFGPGTRLLVL.

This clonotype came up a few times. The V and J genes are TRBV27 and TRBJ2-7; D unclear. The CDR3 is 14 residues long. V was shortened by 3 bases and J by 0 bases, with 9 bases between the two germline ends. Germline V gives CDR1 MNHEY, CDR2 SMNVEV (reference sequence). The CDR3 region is CASSFGESSYEQYV. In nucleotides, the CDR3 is TGTGCCAGCAGTTTTGGAGAGAGCTCCTACGAGCAGTACGTC.

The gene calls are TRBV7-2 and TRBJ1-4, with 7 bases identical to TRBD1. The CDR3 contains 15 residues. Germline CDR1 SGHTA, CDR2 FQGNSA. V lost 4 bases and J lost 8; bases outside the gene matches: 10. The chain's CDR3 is CASSSDHGGGEKLFF. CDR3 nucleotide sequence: TGTGCCAGCAGCTCCGACCACGGAGGGGGCGAAAAACTGTTTTTT.

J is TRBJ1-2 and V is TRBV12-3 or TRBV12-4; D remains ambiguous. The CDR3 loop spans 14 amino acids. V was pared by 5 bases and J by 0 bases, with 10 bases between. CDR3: CASSGVGANYGYTF. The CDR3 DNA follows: TGTGCCAGCAGTGGGGTGGGAGCTAACTATGGCTACACCTTC.